The sample holds many counts of the clone carrying this TCR beta chain. The target antigen is unknown. This sample was taken from a study of T cells in Graves' hyperthyroidism and ophthalmopathy. Turning to the study itself: Peripheral blood samples were taken at initial diagnosis, prior to any treatment.

Each diagnosis was grounded in clinical symptoms, serum thyroxine and TRAb, thyroid ultrasound, and orbital computed tomography. Study-wide points: Patients with ophthalmopathy were separated from those with stable hyperthyroidism by a 13 V-J model. Ophthalmopathy was identified by the model a median roughly six months ahead of onset.

Template material for amplifying TCR beta CDR3 regions consisted of RNA transcripts. RT-PCR in the first round (using the HTBI primer set) targeted the TCR CDR3. Using its own MiXCR run on the multiplex PCR reads, TCRdb lists one record per CDR3 protein. The sample lists around 420,000 distinct CDR3 sequences, approximately 14% occurring once. Sequencing was performed on blood. The origin of this receptor is a woman younger than 35 with Graves' hyperthyroidism.

This CDR3 is CASSLGGVGEKLFF. DNA for the CDR3: TGTGCCAGCAGTTTAGGGGGAGTAGGTGAAAAACTGTTTTTT. The gene calls are TRBV12-3 or TRBV12-4 and TRBJ1-4; D gene ambiguous. V lost 1 base and J 7 bases, leaving 10 bases between the germline ends. CDR3 length equals 14 residues.